This is a list of T cell receptor beta chains from one sample in a study of T cells in Graves' hyperthyroidism and ophthalmopathy. TCRdb analysed the multiplex PCR reads with MiXCR anew, one entry per CDR3 protein. The top ten hold roughly 8.2% of the sample, which has some 300,000 distinct CDR3 sequences, roughly an eighth seen once. The sample comprised blood. Receptor source: a woman between 40 and 55 years old with Graves' hyperthyroidism. CDR3s include the opening cysteine and the closing phenylalanine or tryptophan. The order of the fields is D gene, V gene, J gene, clone size, CDR3 DNA, CDR3 protein. D genes are given only for firm matches. Expanded clones get a size class; other rows say once, few or many, or leave the size out.

>-|TRBV24-1|TRBJ1-1|many
TGTGCCACCAGCAACACTGAAGCTTTCTTT
CATSNTEAFF
>TRBD2|TRBV18|TRBJ2-3|once
TGTGCCAGCTCACCACCCACTAGCGGGGCCGGATATACGCAGTATTTT
CASSPPTSGAGYTQYF
>-|TRBV20-1|TRBJ1-4|many
TGCAGTGCTAGGGACGACAATGAAAAACTGTTTTTT
CSARDDNEKLFF
>-|TRBV6-5|TRBJ1-1|many
TGTGCCAGCAGTTACTCTCGATCAGGGGAAGCTTTCTTT
CASSYSRSGEAFF
>-|TRBV7-9|TRBJ2-3|many
TGTGCCAGCAGCTTAACAGGGAACACAGATACGCAGTATTTT
CASSLTGNTDTQYF
>-|TRBV3-1|TRBJ1-1|many
TGTGCCAGCAGTCCAAGAAACAGGGACACTGAAGCTTTCTTT
CASSPRNRDTEAFF
>TRBD1|TRBV5-1|TRBJ1-1|few
TGCGCCAGCAGCTCTACAGGGGGCGGAATAGGCACTGAAGCTTTCTTT
CASSSTGGGIGTEAFF
>TRBD2|TRBV20-1|TRBJ2-7|many
TGCAGTGCTAGAGATGATTATGGGGGGGGCTACGAGCAGTACTTC
CSARDDYGGGYEQYF
>TRBD1|TRBV7-9|TRBJ1-2|many
TGTGCCAGCAGCTTAGAGCGCAGGGGGTCTGGATATGGCTACACCTTC
CASSLERRGSGYGYTF
>TRBD2|TRBV18|TRBJ2-7|-
TGTGCCAGCTCTCCTACTGCTAGCGGGAGAGGGTACGAGCAGTACTTC
CASSPTASGRGYEQYF
>-|TRBV27|TRBJ1-5|-
TGTGCCAGCAACCCGGACGTACGCCGTAGCAATCAGCCCCAGCATTTT
CASNPDVRRSNQPQHF
>-|TRBV4-1|TRBJ1-2|many
TGCGCCAGCAGCCGGGGGGGTGGGGACGGCTATGGCTACACCTTC
CASSRGGGDGYGYTF
>-|TRBV7-2|TRBJ2-1|many
TGTGCCAGCAGCTTAAACTCGTACAATGAGCAGTTCTTC
CASSLNSYNEQFF
>TRBD1|TRBV5-4|TRBJ1-1|-
TGTGCCAGCAGCCAGGGACAGGGGGCGAAGACTGAAGCTTTCTTT
CASSQGQGAKTEAFF
>-|TRBV7-2|TRBJ2-7|many
TGTGCCAGCAGCTTATACGGGACCTCCTACGAGCAGTACTTC
CASSLYGTSYEQYF
>TRBD2|TRBV29-1|TRBJ2-3|many
TGCAGCGTTGGGGGACTAGCGGGAGCCACAGATACGCAGTATTTT
CSVGGLAGATDTQYF
>-|TRBV7-9|TRBJ1-2|many
TGTGCCAGCAGCTTAGCGCTTGTCAGTCACCGGTACGGCTACACCTTC
CASSLALVSHRYGYTF
>TRBD1|TRBV20-1|TRBJ2-5|many
TGCAGTGCACCCGGGACAGGGGGCTCAGAGACCCAGTACTTC
CSAPGTGGSETQYF
>-|TRBV6-6|TRBJ2-3|many
TGTGCCAGCAGTTACGACCCTAGCACAGATACGCAGTATTTT
CASSYDPSTDTQYF
>TRBD1|TRBV20-1|TRBJ2-3|many
TGCAGTGCCCCGACAGGGGGAGATTTCACAGATACGCAGTATTTT
CSAPTGGDFTDTQYF
>TRBD2|TRBV5-5|TRBJ2-3|many
TGTGCCAGCAGCTCCGGGGGGGCTAGCGGGAACACAGATACGCAGTATTTT
CASSSGGASGNTDTQYF
>TRBD2|TRBV6-1|TRBJ2-5|many
TGTGCCAGCAGTGAAAGGATTGGGACTACCCAAGAGACCCAGTACTTC
CASSERIGTTQETQYF
>-|TRBV3-1|TRBJ2-3|many
TGTGCCAGCAGCCATTGGGGAGTGGATACGCAGTATTTT
CASSHWGVDTQYF
>-|TRBV7-2|TRBJ2-7|many
TGTGCCAGCAGCTTATTACAGGGTGCGGGCTACGAGCAGTACTTC
CASSLLQGAGYEQYF
>-|TRBV27|TRBJ1-1|few
TGTGCCAGCAGGACATTTAACACTGAAGCTTTCTTT
CASRTFNTEAFF
>-|TRBV11-2|TRBJ1-1|many
TGTGCCAGCAGCTTTCAGGTGAACACTGAAGCTTTCTTT
CASSFQVNTEAFF
>-|TRBV12-3/TRBV12-4|TRBJ2-1|many
TGTGCCAGCACTCTTCGGGACGGGCTGGGTGAGCAGTTCTTC
CASTLRDGLGEQFF
>-|TRBV7-9|TRBJ1-2|-
TGTGCCAGCAGCTTAAATGATAGTCCCCCCACCTTC
CASSLNDSPPTF
>-|TRBV12-5|TRBJ1-4|many
TGTGCTAGTGGTTTAACCCCTTCCTTGGGAGAAAAACTGTTTTTT
CASGLTPSLGEKLFF
>-|TRBV14|TRBJ2-3|few
TGTGCCAGCAGCCAAGGACACGCAGGGGATACGCAGTATTTT
CASSQGHAGDTQYF
>-|TRBV5-1|TRBJ2-1|many
TGCGCCAGCAGCCCGGCCCAGGATGAGCAGTTCTTC
CASSPAQDEQFF
>TRBD2|TRBV11-2|TRBJ2-5|-
TGTGCCAGCACCCCGTCCGGGACTAGCGGTACTTTATGGTACTTC
CASTPSGTSGTLWYF
>-|TRBV28|TRBJ1-6|few
TGTGCCAGCAGTTCGAAGCCGGGACGGAAGAGCTCCTATAATTCACCCCTCCACTTT
CASSSKPGRKSSYNSPLHF
>TRBD1|TRBV6-1|TRBJ2-5|many
TGTGCCAGCAACAAGCTTAGGGACAGTTACCAAGAGACCCAGTACTTC
CASNKLRDSYQETQYF
>-|TRBV2|TRBJ1-5|many
TGTGCCAGCAGTGCAGCGAGGGGTACGGTTCAGCCCCAGCATTTT
CASSAARGTVQPQHF
>-|TRBV6-1|TRBJ2-1|many
TGTGCCAGCAGTTATACCCGACCTAGTTCCTCCTACAATGAGCAGTTCTTC
CASSYTRPSSSYNEQFF
>TRBD1|TRBV7-9|TRBJ1-2|-
TGTGCCAGCACCTCACAGGGGTACGACTATGGCTACACCTTC
CASTSQGYDYGYTF
>TRBD2|TRBV12-3/TRBV12-4|TRBJ2-1|-
TGTGCCAGCAGTTTAGGTGTTCAGAGCGGGATTAACAATGAGCAGTTCTTC
CASSLGVQSGINNEQFF
>-|TRBV12-3/TRBV12-4|TRBJ2-3|-
TGTGCCAGCAGCGATGCAGGAACCCGCACAGATACGCAGTATTTT
CASSDAGTRTDTQYF
>TRBD2|TRBV20-1|TRBJ2-1|many
TGCAGTGCTCGGACTAGCGGAAGGTACAATGAGCAGTTCTTC
CSARTSGRYNEQFF
>TRBD2|TRBV2|TRBJ2-7|many
TGTGCCAGCAGCGTACTAGCGGCTCTTGCCTACGAGCAGTACTTC
CASSVLAALAYEQYF
>TRBD1|TRBV7-8|TRBJ2-5|many
TGTGCCAGCAGCTTACTCCCCAGGGGGCTCAAGAAGACCCAGTACTTC
CASSLLPRGLKKTQYF
>-|TRBV6-1|TRBJ2-3|many
TGTGCCAGCACCCCAGGTTGGGGAGGCCGTGAAGATACGCAGTATTTT
CASTPGWGGREDTQYF
>TRBD1|TRBV20-1|TRBJ1-6|-
TGCAGTGCTAGAGATCCGGGACAGGGGGATAATTCACCCCTCCACTTT
CSARDPGQGDNSPLHF
>-|TRBV6-1|TRBJ2-7|many
TGTGCCAGCAGTTCTCAAAACTACGAGCAGTACTTC
CASSSQNYEQYF
>-|TRBV2|TRBJ1-1|many
TGTGCCAGCCTCCTAACAATGGACGGAGACACTGAAGCTTTCTTT
CASLLTMDGDTEAFF
>TRBD2|TRBV12-3/TRBV12-4|TRBJ2-7|many
TGTGCCAGCAGTTTTGCGGGAGGGCCGTACGAGCAGTACTTC
CASSFAGGPYEQYF
>-|TRBV3-1|TRBJ1-5|many
TGTGCCAGCAGCCAAGACACAGGGAGCAATCAGCCCCAGCATTTT
CASSQDTGSNQPQHF
>TRBD1|TRBV6-1|TRBJ1-2|many
TGTGCCAGCAGCGAGGGGGCCGAAGGCTACACCTTC
CASSEGAEGYTF
>-|TRBV30|TRBJ1-2|few
TGTGCCTGGGAACTATTCGGGGGCAACTATGGCTACACCTTC
CAWELFGGNYGYTF
>-|TRBV30|TRBJ2-3|many
TGTGCCTGGAGAATCGGGGCCAGGGATACGCAGTATTTT
CAWRIGARDTQYF
>-|TRBV2|TRBJ1-4|many
TGTGCCAGCAGTGAACGCAAAGGGTTTAATGAAAAACTGTTTTTT
CASSERKGFNEKLFF
>-|TRBV29-1|TRBJ2-1|many
TGCAGCGTTCGGACAGCAAGTCCTTTCTCCTACAATGAGCAGTTCTTC
CSVRTASPFSYNEQFF
>TRBD1|TRBV12-3/TRBV12-4|TRBJ2-7|many
TGTGCCAGCACCTCTACCGGGACAGGCGGTGACGAGCAGTACTTC
CASTSTGTGGDEQYF
>TRBD1|TRBV28|TRBJ2-7|many
TGTGCCAGCAGACAGGGGGCCTACGAGCAGTACTTC
CASRQGAYEQYF